Following are 19 T cell receptor beta chains from one sample sequenced in a study of blood T cell repertoires in COVID-19. The repertoire was sequenced with immunoSEQ multiplex PCR; TCRdb's copy has only in-frame clones and lacks some. The sample consists of roughly 200,000 clones, roughly 89% of them appearing once. Sequenced sample: peripheral blood. Receptor source: a woman aged 18-29 years who had recovered from COVID-19.

The chain joins TRBV5-5 to TRBJ1-6; 8 bases are a match to TRBD1. The CDR3 sequence is 15 residues long. V lost 2 bases to trimming and J lost 9 bases; unmatched junction nucleotides: 7. The germline V gene has CDR1 SGHKS and CDR2 YYEKEE (reference sequence). CDR3 nucleotides: TGTGCCAGCAGCTTAGACAGGGGACGGGGTTCACCCCTCCACTTT. This sequence encodes CASSLDRGRGSPLHF.

This chain links TRBV30 with TRBJ2-3, with 11 bases aligning to TRBD2. The V and J ends lost 2 bases and 4 bases, in that order; junction bases with no gene match: 14. CDR3 length: 18 residues. Germline CDR1 and CDR2: GTSNPN and SVGIG (reference sequence). CDR3 sequence reads: CAWSKQLAGGLGADTQYF. For the CDR3, the DNA is TGTGCCTGGAGTAAACAGCTAGCGGGAGGCTTGGGCGCAGATACGCAGTATTTT.

This clone was found once. The chain recombines TRBV6-5 with TRBJ1-2; TRBD1 might be the D (6 bases). Trimming stripped 6 bases from V and 7 bases from J, with 15 bases between. Germline assignment: CDR1 MNHEY and CDR2 SVGAGI. The CDR3 spans 13 residues. The CDR3 bases are TGTGCCAGCAGGCGCTCAGGGGAGCGTGGCTACACCTTC. Residues: CASRRSGERGYTF.

Details on this clone: Other DNA sequences in this sample translate to the same CDR3. V and J are TRBV7-9 and TRBJ2-3; 11 bases fit TRBD2. The CDR3 is 15 residues long. Trimming took 0 bases from V and 4 from J; bases not matched to a gene: 0. The germline CDR1 and CDR2 sequences are SEHNR and FQNEAQ (reference sequence). In nucleotides, the CDR3 is TGTGCCAGCAGCTTAGCTAGCGGGGGGGCAGATACGCAGTATTTT. This codes for CASSLASGGADTQYF.

CDR3 nucleotides: TGTGCCAGCAGCGTTACAGGGGGCAACACTGAAGCTTTCTTT. This sequence encodes CASSVTGGNTEAFF. The chain recombines TRBV7-8 with TRBJ1-1, with TRBD1 matching over 9 bases. CDR1 is SGHVS and CDR2 is FQNEAQ in the germline V gene. With V trimmed by 5 bases and J by 2 bases, 3 bases remained unmatched. The CDR3 loop spans 14 amino acids.

The genes are TRBV5-3 and TRBJ1-5, with 7 nucleotides matching TRBD1. TRBV5-3 is an ORF for which the function is uncertain. The CDR3 has 18 amino acids. Losses at the gene ends were 10 bases for V and 3 bases for J; bases not matched to a gene: 22. CDR3 sequence reads: CAEERRNRGDIDNQPQHF. As DNA, the CDR3 is TGTGCCGAAGAACGTCGGAACAGGGGTGATATCGACAATCAGCCCCAGCATTTT.

V gene TRBV27 combines with J gene TRBJ2-1; D is possibly TRBD2 (5 bases). This CDR3 contains 12 residues. Germline V gene lookup returns CDR1 MNHEY and CDR2 SMNVEV (reference sequence). Deletions cut 6 bases from V and 6 bases from J, with 9 bases between. The CDR3: CASRRGGNEQFF. The CDR3, as DNA: TGTGCCAGCAGGAGAGGAGGCAATGAGCAGTTCTTC.

The chain has TRBV19 and TRBJ2-1; TRBD2 agrees at 16 bases. V dropped 5 bases and J dropped 2; count of bases not matched to a gene: 9. The CDR3 sequence is 19 residues long. Germline CDR1 LNHDA, CDR2 SQIVND (reference sequence). In nucleotides, the CDR3 is TGTGCCAGTAGTGTACAGCCGGGACTAGCGGGAGGGCCCTACAATGAGCAGTTCTTC. The encoded protein is CASSVQPGLAGGPYNEQFF.

This clone was detected once. This chain joins TRBV18 and TRBJ1-6; 10 nucleotides align to TRBD1. V was clipped by 3 bases and J by 7 bases; unmatched bases: 6. CDR1 KGHSH and CDR2 LQKENI come from the germline V gene. The CDR3 consists of 16 residues. The CDR3 loop is CASSPRQGARNSPLHF. The CDR3 DNA follows: TGTGCCAGCTCACCCAGACAGGGGGCGCGGAATTCACCCCTCCACTTT.

This chain links TRBV6-1 with TRBJ2-7, with 7 positions matching TRBD2. The V gene end was trimmed by 5 bases and the J gene end by 8 bases; junction bases not matched to a gene: 12. Looked up from germline, CDR1 is MNHNS and CDR2 is SASEGT. The CDR3 extends over 14 amino acids. The CDR3 DNA sequence: TGTGCCAGCAGTTCCCAAACTAGCGATCGGAAGCAGTACGTC. Residues: CASSSQTSDRKQYV.

This clone has only a few counts. The genes are TRBV7-2 and TRBJ1-1; 7 nucleotides line up with TRBD1. The CDR3 has 12 amino acids. Looked up from germline, CDR1 is SGHTA and CDR2 is FQGNSA. After removal of 5 bases from V and 7 bases from J, the junction contained 4 bases not matched to a gene. As DNA, the CDR3 is TGTGCCAGCAGCGAGTACAGGGGTGAAGCTTTCTTT. It specifies CASSEYRGEAFF. Complete variable domain (other parts from reference TRBV7-2 and TRBJ1-1): GAGVSQSPSNKVTEKGKDVELRCDPISGHTALYWYRQSLGQGLEFLIYFQGNSAPDKSGLPSDRFSAERTGGSVSTLTIQRTQQEDSAVYLCASSEYRGEAFFGQGTRLTVV.

This rearrangement joins TRBV7-8 to TRBJ2-4; 14 bases are a match to TRBD2. The CDR3 loop spans 16 amino acids. The V segment lost 5 bases and the J segment 5 bases; nucleotides outside the gene matches: 5. Germline CDR1 SGHVS, CDR2 FQNEAQ. The CDR3 spells CASSRGLAGGENIQYF. Here the CDR3 DNA reads TGTGCCAGCAGCCGAGGACTAGCGGGGGGCGAAAACATTCAGTACTTC.

The chain combines TRBV7-2 with TRBJ2-7; 8 nucleotides agree with TRBD2. CDR1 and CDR2 (germline): SGHTA, FQGNSA. The junction had 6 bases not matched to a gene; V was cut back by 1 base and J by 4 bases. This CDR3 contains 15 residues. The CDR3 loop is CASSLGVQRGYEQYV. The CDR3 bases are TGTGCCAGCAGCTTAGGAGTCCAGCGGGGGTACGAGCAGTACGTC.

The J gene is TRBJ2-7, the V gene TRBV4-1; D remains unclear. The CDR3 has 14 amino acids. The V gene's germline CDR1 is MGHRA and CDR2 YSYEKL. Trimming cost V 0 bases and J 4 bases, with 10 bases left between them. The CDR3 loop reads CASSQEPRGYEQYV. In DNA, the CDR3 is TGCGCCAGCAGCCAAGAGCCCCGAGGTTACGAGCAGTACGTC.

The V and J genes are TRBV29-1 and TRBJ2-7; 9 nucleotides agree with TRBD1. The CDR3 sequence is 16 residues long. V shed 2 bases and J 3 bases; nucleotides not matched to a gene: 11. Germline V lookup: CDR1 SQVTM, CDR2 ANQGSEA. Written as DNA, the CDR3 is TGCAGCGTTGAAAGGGGACAGGGCCCCCTCATCTACGAGCAGTACGTC. Translation gives CSVERGQGPLIYEQYV.

The V gene is TRBV11-2, the J gene TRBJ2-3, with 9 nucleotides matching TRBD2. Trimming cost V 2 bases and J 0 bases; bases outside gene matches: 12. In germline, CDR1 is SGHAT, CDR2 FQNNGV. CDR3 size: 19 residues. CDR3 DNA: TGTGCCAGCAGCTTACAGCGGGAGGTTATGGTTATGAGCACAGATACGCAGTATTTT. The encoded protein is CASSLQREVMVMSTDTQYF.

This clone was detected only once. The chain has TRBV9 and TRBJ2-3; TRBD2 aligns across 11 bases. Trimming removed 0 bases from V and 6 bases from J; junction bases left unmatched: 6. Germline lookup yields CDR1 SGDLS and CDR2 YYNGEE. The CDR3 covers 16 residues. DNA of the CDR3: TGTGCCAGCAGCGTAGACGTAGCGGGAGGGATGGATACGCAGTATTTT. Protein: CASSVDVAGGMDTQYF.

This clone came up once. The chain carries TRBV10-3 and TRBJ1-1; D remains unclear. Germline assignment: CDR1 ENHRY and CDR2 SYGVKD. The CDR3 loop spans 13 amino acids. Trimming took off 5 bases at V and 6 bases at J, with 13 bases between the two ends. CDR3 DNA: TGTGCCATCAGTCCAACGAGCGGTCCTGAAGCTTTCTTT. As protein: CAISPTSGPEAFF.

The chain uses TRBV6-2 or TRBV6-3 and TRBJ2-1; D possibly corresponds to TRBD2 (5 bases). This CDR3 comprises 17 residues. Germline CDR1 reads MNHEY; CDR2 reads SVGEGT. Trimming cost V 0 bases and J 0 bases, with 12 bases left between them. The CDR3 region has the DNA TGTGCCAGCAGTTACTCGAAGGAGGAGTCCTCCTACAATGAGCAGTTCTTC. Its translation is CASSYSKEESSYNEQFF.